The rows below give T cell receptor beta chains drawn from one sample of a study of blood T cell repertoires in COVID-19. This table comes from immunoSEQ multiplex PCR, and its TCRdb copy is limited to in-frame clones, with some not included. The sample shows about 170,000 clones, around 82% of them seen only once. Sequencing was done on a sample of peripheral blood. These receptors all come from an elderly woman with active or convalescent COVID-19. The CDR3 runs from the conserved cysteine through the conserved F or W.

CASSVSTRTDTQYF,TRBV9,TRBJ2-3
CASSLTSGSLNEQFF,TRBV5-1,TRBJ2-1
CASSYLRDSYYGYTF,TRBV6-2/TRBV6-3,TRBJ1-2
CASSQVTGVAGELFF,TRBV3-1/TRBV3-2,TRBJ2-2
CASSLSQNTIYF,TRBV7-9,TRBJ1-3
CATSRGTGGYEQYF,TRBV15,TRBJ2-7
CASSQEGRHYGYTF,TRBV3-1/TRBV3-2,TRBJ1-2
CASSQELGAVTEAFF,TRBV4-2,TRBJ1-1
CASSLGPGLDYNEQFF,TRBV5-4,TRBJ2-1
CSVAGGGLAGGGQETQYF,TRBV29-1,TRBJ2-5
CASSFRDSDTIYF,TRBV7-9,TRBJ1-3
CASSKLGSEQFF,TRBV21-1,TRBJ2-1
CASSPGQGNTEAFF,TRBV5-1,TRBJ1-1
CASSAPGAEETQYF,TRBV5-1,TRBJ2-5
CASSFRLARNPGELFF,TRBV3-1/TRBV3-2,TRBJ2-2
CASGLGLAEATEQFF,TRBV12-5,TRBJ2-1
CASSYMGLAGSYNEQFF,TRBV4-2,TRBJ2-1
CASSEGIAGGWDTQYF,TRBV6-1,TRBJ2-3
CATSERQGPNQPQHF,TRBV24-1,TRBJ1-5
CASSLGAGPSNYGYTF,TRBV28,TRBJ1-2
CASSIGRSGYTF,TRBV19,TRBJ1-2
CASSLSIDRIGEQYF,TRBV5-4,TRBJ2-7
CAWSVGGQPQHF,TRBV30,TRBJ1-5
CASSQGGTGTSTEAFF,TRBV14,TRBJ1-1
CASSLLTGTTNEKLFF,TRBV28,TRBJ1-4
CASSKGQGDTIYF,TRBV7-3,TRBJ1-3
CASSPGGAGQFYEQYF,TRBV4-2,TRBJ2-7
CASSSRPGATNEKLFF,TRBV7-9,TRBJ1-4
CASSPRDMNTEAFF,TRBV5-1,TRBJ1-1
CASSELREGREAKNIQYF,TRBV2,TRBJ2-4
CASSLGLAGGPADTQYF,TRBV7-3,TRBJ2-3
CASSLQGNTEAFF,TRBV5-1,TRBJ1-1
CASRDRVDSPLHF,TRBV2,TRBJ1-6
CASTSGSYEQYF,TRBV7-9,TRBJ2-7
CASSRDRNTGELFF,TRBV4-2,TRBJ2-2
CASSEDRYNNEQFF,TRBV2,TRBJ2-1
CASSFFSSSYNEQFF,TRBV7-2,TRBJ2-1
CASSFSGARGNEQFF,TRBV7-9,TRBJ2-1
CASSPPQGPGEQYF,TRBV6-6,TRBJ2-7
CASSYWGPGNTIYF,TRBV5-6,TRBJ1-3
CASRIRDRRAVDQPQHF,TRBV27,TRBJ1-5
CASSTSSSGLAKNIQYF,TRBV5-4,TRBJ2-4
CATSRDVRTGTQPQHF,TRBV15,TRBJ1-5
CASKRLADTDTQYF,TRBV6-5,TRBJ2-3
CASSPEGGRQSTVNEQFF,TRBV18,TRBJ2-1
CASSPGTLNTEAFF,TRBV19,TRBJ1-1
CASSKVQGDNSPLHF,TRBV6-6,TRBJ1-6
CASSPGTDRQPQHF,TRBV6-5,TRBJ1-5
CASSSTTGAAYEQYF,TRBV5-1,TRBJ2-7
CSASARTSTEAFF,TRBV20-1,TRBJ1-1